A selection of T cell receptor beta chains follows, all from one sample in a study of beta chain features in type 1 diabetes. The data were produced by immunoSEQ multiplex PCR, yet TCRdb's version contains in-frame clones alone and is incomplete. The table shows 500,000 to 700,000 clones, with around a sixth occurring only once. Material: naive CD4+ T cells from blood. The receptors shown here come from a man aged 18 to 30 in good health. The CDR3 runs from the conserved cysteine through the conserved F or W. Not every row has a clone size; where given, it reads once, few, many or a size class.

abundance: NA
v_gene: TRBV28
j_gene: TRBJ2-3
CDR3aa: CASSLKDTQYF

abundance: NA
v_gene: TRBV19
j_gene: TRBJ2-7
CDR3aa: CASSPRGSGRPLGYEQYF

abundance: few
v_gene: TRBV9
j_gene: TRBJ1-4
CDR3aa: CASSRQGGEKLFF

abundance: few
v_gene: TRBV5-4
j_gene: TRBJ2-2
CDR3aa: CASSGGLAGAGSGELFF

abundance: few
v_gene: TRBV5-6
j_gene: TRBJ2-5
CDR3aa: CATFWRGQETQYF

abundance: few
v_gene: TRBV14
j_gene: TRBJ2-1
CDR3aa: CASSQDRGAYNEQFF

abundance: few
v_gene: TRBV6-1
j_gene: TRBJ2-2
CDR3aa: CASSLPANTGELFF

abundance: NA
v_gene: TRBV12-5
j_gene: TRBJ2-5
CDR3aa: CASAVSGRETQYF

abundance: NA
v_gene: TRBV28
j_gene: TRBJ2-7
CDR3aa: CASSLIGTGPYEQYF

abundance: few
v_gene: TRBV4-3
j_gene: TRBJ2-3
CDR3aa: CASSHPRTSGRSSTDTQYF

abundance: NA
v_gene: TRBV18
j_gene: TRBJ1-1
CDR3aa: CASSPTAFGDTEAFF

abundance: few
v_gene: TRBV5-1
j_gene: TRBJ1-5
CDR3aa: CASSPGESNQPQHF

abundance: few
v_gene: TRBV5-1
j_gene: TRBJ1-6
CDR3aa: CASSAQGPRDSPLHF

abundance: few
v_gene: TRBV29-1
j_gene: TRBJ1-1
CDR3aa: CSVAHRVANTEAFF

abundance: NA
v_gene: TRBV7-9
j_gene: TRBJ1-2
CDR3aa: CASSSPDRISGYTF

abundance: NA
v_gene: TRBV9
j_gene: TRBJ1-4
CDR3aa: CASSVAFGEKLFF